These 27 T cell receptor beta chains share one sample of origin, sequenced in a study of human T cells and chemical hapten exposure (dated by TCRdb to the early 2020s). Library prep was done by RACE. Sequencer: NextSeq 500. The public reads were reprocessed in TCRdb via fastp at Q25 and MiXCR, keeping in-frame beta chains. Every entry covers one CDR3 protein and lists the most common genes and DNA from its rows. Here the sample has some 180,000 distinct CDR3 sequences; 20% to 25% occur a single time. About 6.7% of the sample is taken by the ten largest. The sample's time point label, decoded: patch test 1, 2 weeks after DPC sensitization. The intended sense of this specimen's treatment or condition label: therapeutic diphenylcyclopropenone sensitization with weekly scalp DPC. The material sequenced was whole blood, taken in connection with sensitization to the hapten diphenylcyclopropenone (DPC). All receptors come from a woman between 50 and 59 years old with alopecia areata. Some clones in this sample may be carry-over from other donors' samples.

This clonotype showed up just a few times. The V and J genes are TRBV6-5 and TRBJ2-1, with 8 nucleotides matching TRBD2. This CDR3 is 14 amino acids long. The J segment lost 4 bases and the V segment lost 5 bases, leaving 4 bases of the junction unmatched. The germline CDR1 and CDR2 sequences are MNHEY and SVGAGI. This chain's CDR3 is CASSTRLAYNEQFF. In nucleotides, the CDR3 is TGTGCCAGCAGTACGAGACTAGCGTACAATGAGCAGTTCTTC.

This clonotype came up a few times. The rearrangement joins TRBV7-9 to TRBJ2-7, with TRBD2 matching over 7 bases. Trimming took 3 bases from V and 5 from J; bases not matched to a gene: 10. Germline V gene lookup returns CDR1 SEHNR and CDR2 FQNEAQ (reference sequence). The CDR3 extends over 15 amino acids. The CDR3 DNA reads as TGTGCCAGCAGCTTGGGACTACCTCTTTCCGACGAGCAGTACTTC. It encodes CASSLGLPLSDEQYF.

The chain joins TRBV12-3 or TRBV12-4 to TRBJ1-1; D is unclear. The CDR3 consists of 14 residues. V lost 5 bases and J lost 0, with 10 bases in between. CDR3: CASSPTRLNTEAFF. DNA of the CDR3: TGTGCCAGCAGTCCGACACGCCTGAACACTGAAGCTTTCTTT.

This clonotype came up many times. The J gene is TRBJ2-1, the V gene TRBV7-9; D unresolved. Looked up from germline, CDR1 is SEHNR and CDR2 is FQNEAQ (reference sequence). V lost 2 bases to trimming and J lost 0 bases, with 32 bases between them. The CDR3 runs 23 residues. The CDR3 DNA is TGTGCCAGCAGCTTAATGCGTGGTTACGGAGAAGAAATTCCCATAAGCTCCTACAATGAGCAGTTCTTC. Encoded protein: CASSLMRGYGEEIPISSYNEQFF. The variable domain in full, with the rest retrieved from reference TRBV7-9 and TRBJ2-1, is DTGVSQNPRHKITKRGQNVTFRCDPISEHNRLYWYRQTLGQGPEFLTYFQNEAQLEKSRLLSDRFSAERPKGSFSTLEIQRTEQGDSAMYLCASSLMRGYGEEIPISSYNEQFFGPGTRLTVL.

The chain carries TRBV5-1 and TRBJ2-1; TRBD2 agrees at 13 bases. This CDR3 is 18 amino acids long. Germline lookup yields CDR1 SGHRS and CDR2 YFSETQ. The junction had 9 bases not matched to a gene; V was cut back by 0 bases and J by 6 bases. For the CDR3, the DNA is TGCGCCAGCAGCTTGGGACTAGCGGGAGGCCCCCTCGTCAATGAGCAGTTCTTC. It yields the protein CASSLGLAGGPLVNEQFF.

This clonotype was seen a few times. The rearrangement uses TRBV7-9 and TRBJ2-1; D is undetermined. V was pared by 4 bases and J by 6 bases, with 22 bases between. The CDR3 spans 17 residues. Germline CDR1 and CDR2: SEHNR and FQNEAQ (reference sequence). CDR3 sequence: CASSYPALGKYSNEQFF. CDR3 coding DNA: TGTGCCAGCAGCTACCCCGCCCTTGGCAAGTACTCCAATGAGCAGTTCTTC.

The J gene is TRBJ2-5, the V gene TRBV2, with 7 bases lining up with TRBD2. The length of the CDR3 is 13 residues. The germline gives CDR1 SNHLY, CDR2 FYNNEI. CDR3 DNA sequence: TGTGCTCGGGCGGGAGAGAGGGAAGAGACCCAGTACTTC. This gives the protein CARAGEREETQYF.

The gene calls are TRBV20-1 and TRBJ2-1; D gene uncertain. This CDR3 spans 11 amino acids. The V and J ends lost 2 bases and 10 bases respectively, with 9 bases between them. CDR1 DFQATT and CDR2 SNEGSKA come from the germline V gene (reference sequence). The CDR3 region is CSARRDGEQFF. The CDR3 DNA reads TGCAGTGCTAGACGCGATGGGGAGCAGTTCTTC.

J is TRBJ2-2 and V is TRBV20-1; the match to TRBD2 covers 8 bases. V was pared by 4 bases and J by 3 bases, with 16 bases of the junction left unmatched. This CDR3 is built from 18 residues. Germline CDR1 and CDR2: DFQATT and SNEGSKA (reference sequence). Written as DNA, the CDR3 is TGCAGTGCTACCATCCTTAACGGGAGGGCCGGATACACCGGGGAGCTGTTTTTT. This translates into CSATILNGRAGYTGELFF.

The chain employs TRBV7-9 and TRBJ2-1; D is unclear. Germline lookup yields CDR1 SEHNR and CDR2 FQNEAQ (reference sequence). This CDR3 comprises 14 residues. Trimming removed 1 base at V and 4 bases at J, with 8 bases between. The CDR3 region has the DNA TGTGCCAGCAGCTTAGTCCCAGATTACAATGAGCAGTTCTTC. It translates to CASSLVPDYNEQFF.

This clonotype showed up just a few times. The rearrangement joins TRBV29-1 to TRBJ1-2; 7 bases agree with TRBD1. Per the germline V gene, CDR1 is SQVTM and CDR2 is ANQGSEA. The junction had 7 bases not matched to a gene; V was cut back by 6 bases and J by 3 bases. The CDR3 has 13 amino acids. The CDR3 region has the DNA TGCAGCGTAAAGACAGGGAGTGACTATGGCTACACCTTC. This codes for CSVKTGSDYGYTF.

This rearrangement joins TRBV4-1 to TRBJ2-3; TRBD1 matches at 10 bases. V was pared by 4 bases and J by 5 bases, with 6 bases of the junction left unmatched. CDR1 MGHRA and CDR2 YSYEKL come from the germline V gene. CDR3 length: 15 residues. The CDR3 bases are TGCGCCAGCAGCCTAGGGACAGGGGCGGGAGATACGCAGTATTTT. Its protein is CASSLGTGAGDTQYF.

The chain couples TRBV19 to TRBJ2-1; D may be TRBD1 (6 bases). The CDR3 contains 15 residues. V was pared by 7 bases and J by 9 bases, with 22 bases between. Germline V CDR1 and CDR2: LNHDA, SQIVND (reference sequence). This chain's CDR3 is CASTPQGSVVVEQFF. CDR3 sequence (DNA): TGTGCCAGTACCCCACAGGGCTCCGTGGTAGTTGAGCAGTTCTTC.

This clonotype was seen only a few times. The rearrangement uses TRBV5-1 and TRBJ1-4; D perhaps matches TRBD1 (5 bases). The V and J ends lost 0 bases and 0 bases respectively, with 9 bases between them. Germline lookup yields CDR1 SGHRS and CDR2 YFSETQ. The CDR3 consists of 16 residues. The CDR3 loop reads CASSLAGDATNEKLFF. CDR3 in DNA: TGCGCCAGCAGCTTGGCCGGGGACGCAACTAATGAAAAACTGTTTTTT.

This clonotype was detected many times. The gene calls are TRBV20-1 and TRBJ2-1; 7 bases line up with TRBD2. The germline CDR1 and CDR2 sequences are DFQATT and SNEGSKA (reference sequence). V trimming: 6 bases; J trimming: 9 bases; junction bases outside the gene matches: 11. This CDR3 is built from 13 residues. The CDR3 is CSARPSSGAEQFF. Here the CDR3 DNA reads TGCAGTGCCCGCCCCTCTAGCGGAGCTGAGCAGTTCTTC.

This clonotype turned up a few times. The J gene is TRBJ2-1, the V gene TRBV10-3, with TRBD1 matching over 9 bases. CDR1 is ENHRY and CDR2 is SYGVKD in the germline V gene. The CDR3 loop spans 17 amino acids. V lost 4 bases and J lost 0; bases outside the gene matches: 7. The CDR3 is CAISATGGDSSYNEQFF. CDR3 DNA: TGTGCCATCAGTGCTACAGGGGGCGACAGCTCCTACAATGAGCAGTTCTTC.

The V and J genes are TRBV19 and TRBJ2-5; 9 nucleotides line up with TRBD1. V was pared by 3 bases and J by 4 bases, with 6 bases of the junction left unmatched. The CDR3 spans 15 residues. Per germline, CDR1 LNHDA and CDR2 SQIVND (reference sequence). The CDR3 coding sequence is TGTGCCAGTAGTATGGGACAGGGAGGAATAGAGACCCAGTACTTC. Translated, it gives CASSMGQGGIETQYF.

The chain recombines TRBV5-1 with TRBJ2-7; 8 positions match TRBD1. The CDR3 runs to 16 residues. CDR1 and CDR2 from the germline V gene are SGHRS and YFSETQ. V shed 4 bases, J shed 4 bases, and the junction held 13 bases outside the gene matches. CDR3 sequence (DNA): TGCGCCAGCAGCGTGACACCGGGACAGGAGTTTTACGAGCAGTACTTC. Translation: CASSVTPGQEFYEQYF. Complete variable domain (other parts from reference TRBV5-1 and TRBJ2-7): KAGVTQTPRYLIKTRGQQVTLSCSPISGHRSVSWYQQTPGQGLQFLFEYFSETQRNKGNFPGRFSGRQFSNSRSEMNVSTLELGDSALYLCASSVTPGQEFYEQYFGPGTRLTVT.

The chain links TRBV6-2 or TRBV6-3 to TRBJ2-1; D remains ambiguous. Trimming took 0 bases from V and 12 from J, leaving 12 bases between them. Per germline, CDR1 MNHEY and CDR2 SVGEGT. This CDR3 comprises 13 residues. This chain's CDR3 is CASSYSLGIPQFF. CDR3 nucleotide sequence: TGTGCCAGCAGTTACTCTCTGGGAATCCCGCAGTTCTTC.

This rearrangement joins TRBV20-1 to TRBJ2-5, with 7 positions matching TRBD1. Germline V gene sequence: CDR1 DFQATT, CDR2 SNEGSKA (reference sequence). The CDR3 contains 12 residues. The V gene end was trimmed by 5 bases and the J gene end by 9 bases; junction bases not matched to a gene: 9. CDR3 amino acids: CSAFIGGMAQYF. The DNA for the CDR3 is TGCAGTGCTTTCATAGGGGGCATGGCCCAGTACTTC.

This clonotype was recorded a few times. This sequence joins TRBV20-1 and TRBJ2-2; D uncertain. The CDR3 extends over 16 amino acids. Deletions cut 3 bases from V and 4 bases from J, with 18 bases between. Germline CDR1 and CDR2: DFQATT and SNEGSKA (reference sequence). The CDR3 DNA reads TGCAGTGCTAGTCCCCCAGAACAATACGCCACCGGGGAGCTGTTTTTT. Protein sequence: CSASPPEQYATGELFF.

The chain joins TRBV9 to TRBJ2-3; 11 bases match TRBD2. In germline, CDR1 is SGDLS, CDR2 YYNGEE. The CDR3 sequence is 17 residues long. Unmatched junction bases numbered 7, after V lost 4 bases and J lost 0 bases. The CDR3 sequence is CASSSSSGRGSTDTQYF. As DNA, the CDR3 is TGTGCCAGCAGCTCCAGTAGCGGGAGGGGTAGCACAGATACGCAGTATTTT.

CDR3 residues: CSARGASGNPSYEQYF. The CDR3 DNA sequence: TGCAGTGCTAGGGGGGCTAGCGGGAACCCCTCCTACGAGCAGTACTTC. The V gene is TRBV20-1, the J gene TRBJ2-7, with 9 bases matching TRBD2. Germline values: CDR1 DFQATT, CDR2 SNEGSKA (reference sequence). The CDR3 is 16 amino acids. The trim removed 3 bases at V and 0 bases at J, leaving 9 bases unmatched.

This chain joins TRBV10-1 and TRBJ2-2; D uncertain. Trimming removed 2 bases at V and 6 bases at J, with 4 bases between. CDR3 size: 12 residues. Looked up from germline, CDR1 is WNHNN and CDR2 is SYGVQD (reference sequence). In DNA, the CDR3 is TGCGCCAGCAGTGAGAGGGCCGGGGAGCTGTTTTTT. Amino acids: CASSERAGELFF.

This clonotype has a handful of counts. J is TRBJ1-1 and V is TRBV29-1, with 8 bases lining up with TRBD1. Losses at the gene ends were 2 bases for V and 2 bases for J; bases not matched to a gene: 7. This CDR3 has 15 amino acids. Germline values: CDR1 SQVTM, CDR2 ANQGSEA. The CDR3 DNA is TGCAGCGTTGAACCCGGAGGACAGGGTAACACTGAAGCTTTCTTT. Translating it yields CSVEPGGQGNTEAFF.

This clonotype showed up just a few times. V is TRBV5-6 and J is TRBJ2-1; no definite D call. This CDR3 region has 12 residues. Germline lookup yields CDR1 SGHDT and CDR2 YYEEEE. V was cut by 0 bases and J by 7 bases, with 5 bases left in between. CDR3 in amino acids: CASSLDRNEQFF. Written as DNA, the CDR3 is TGTGCCAGCAGCTTGGACAGAAATGAGCAGTTCTTC.

This clonotype was seen only a few times. This chain joins TRBV7-2 and TRBJ2-1; D is undetermined. The CDR3 contains 11 residues. The ends were cut back, 3 bases at V and 8 bases at J, with 5 bases in the middle. Germline V gene sequence: CDR1 SGHTA, CDR2 FQGNSA. CDR3 nucleotide sequence: TGTGCCAGCAGCTTCTGGTATGAGCAGTTCTTC. As protein: CASSFWYEQFF.